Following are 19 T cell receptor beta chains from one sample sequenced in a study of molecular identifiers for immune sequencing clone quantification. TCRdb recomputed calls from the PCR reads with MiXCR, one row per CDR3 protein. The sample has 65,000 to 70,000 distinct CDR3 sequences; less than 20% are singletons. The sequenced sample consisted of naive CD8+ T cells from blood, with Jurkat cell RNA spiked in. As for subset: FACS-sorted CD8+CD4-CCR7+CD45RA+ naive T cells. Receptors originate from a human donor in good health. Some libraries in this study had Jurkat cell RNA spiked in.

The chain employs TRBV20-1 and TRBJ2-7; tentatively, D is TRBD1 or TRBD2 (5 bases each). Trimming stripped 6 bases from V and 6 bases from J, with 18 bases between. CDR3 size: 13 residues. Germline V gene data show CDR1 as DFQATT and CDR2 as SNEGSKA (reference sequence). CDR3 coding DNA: TGCAGTGCAGCCGGGACCGCTATGTGCGAGCAGTACTTC. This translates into CSAAGTAMCEQYF.

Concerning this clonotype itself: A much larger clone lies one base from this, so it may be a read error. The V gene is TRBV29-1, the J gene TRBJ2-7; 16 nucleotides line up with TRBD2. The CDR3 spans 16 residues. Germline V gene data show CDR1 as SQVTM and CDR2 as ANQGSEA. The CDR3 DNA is TGCAGCGTCCTGGGACTAGCGGGAGGGATTTCCTACGAGCAGTGCTTC. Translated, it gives CSVLGLAGGISYEQCF.

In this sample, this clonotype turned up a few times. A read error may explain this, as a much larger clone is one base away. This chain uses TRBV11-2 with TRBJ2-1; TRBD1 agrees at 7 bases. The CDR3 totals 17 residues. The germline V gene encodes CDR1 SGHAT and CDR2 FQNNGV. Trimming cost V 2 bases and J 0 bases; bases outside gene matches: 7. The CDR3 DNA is TGTGCCAGCAGCTTAAGGGGGACAGCATTCTCCTACAATGAGCAGTTCTTC. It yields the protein CASSLRGTAFSYNEQFF.

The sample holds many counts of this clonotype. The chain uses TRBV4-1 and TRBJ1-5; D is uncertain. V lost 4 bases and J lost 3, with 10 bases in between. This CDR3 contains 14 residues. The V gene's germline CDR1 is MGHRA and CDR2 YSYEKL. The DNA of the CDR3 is TGCGCCAGCAGCCCCTTTGGAGACAATCAGCCCCAGCATTTT. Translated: CASSPFGDNQPQHF.

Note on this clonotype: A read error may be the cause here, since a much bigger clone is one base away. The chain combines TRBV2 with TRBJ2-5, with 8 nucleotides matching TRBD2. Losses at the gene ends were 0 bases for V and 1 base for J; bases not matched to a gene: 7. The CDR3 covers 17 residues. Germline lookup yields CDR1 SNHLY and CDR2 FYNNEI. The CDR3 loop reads CASSEARGGRSQETQYF. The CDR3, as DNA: TGTGCCAGCAGTGAAGCCCGAGGCGGGAGGTCCCAAGAGACCCAGTACTTC. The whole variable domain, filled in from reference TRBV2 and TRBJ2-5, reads EPEVTQTPSHQVTQMGQEVILRCVPISNHLYFYWYRQILGQKVEFLVSFYNNEISEKSEIFDDQFSVERPDGSNFTLKIRSTKLEDSAMYFCASSEARGGRSQETQYFGPGTRLLVL.

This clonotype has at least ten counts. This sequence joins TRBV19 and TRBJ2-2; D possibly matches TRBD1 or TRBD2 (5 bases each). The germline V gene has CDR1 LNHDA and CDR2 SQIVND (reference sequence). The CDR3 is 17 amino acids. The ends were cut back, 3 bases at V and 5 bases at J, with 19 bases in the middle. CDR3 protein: CASSILGVDSQTGELFF. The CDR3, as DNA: TGTGCCAGTAGTATCCTGGGGGTCGACTCCCAGACCGGGGAGCTGTTTTTT.

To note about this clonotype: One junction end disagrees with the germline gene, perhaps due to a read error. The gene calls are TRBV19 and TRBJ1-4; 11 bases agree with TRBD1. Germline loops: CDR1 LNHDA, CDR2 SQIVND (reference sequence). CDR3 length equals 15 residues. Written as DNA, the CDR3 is TGTGCCAGTAGTCCCTTAGGGACAGGGGGTGAAAAACTGGTCTTT. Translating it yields CASSPLGTGGEKLVF.

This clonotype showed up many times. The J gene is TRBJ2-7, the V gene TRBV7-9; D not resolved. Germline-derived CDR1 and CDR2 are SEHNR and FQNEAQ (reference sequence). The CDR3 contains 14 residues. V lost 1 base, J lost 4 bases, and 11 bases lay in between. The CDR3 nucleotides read TGTGCCAGCAGCTTAGGCGGCGGAAAATACGAGCAGTACTTC. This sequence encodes CASSLGGGKYEQYF.

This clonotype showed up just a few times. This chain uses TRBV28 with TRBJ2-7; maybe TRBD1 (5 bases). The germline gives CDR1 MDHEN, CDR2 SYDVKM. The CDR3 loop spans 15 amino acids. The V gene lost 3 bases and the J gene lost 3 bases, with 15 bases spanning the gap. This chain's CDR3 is CASSFDRGLVYEQYF. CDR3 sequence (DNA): TGTGCCAGCAGTTTTGACAGAGGCCTAGTCTACGAGCAGTACTTC. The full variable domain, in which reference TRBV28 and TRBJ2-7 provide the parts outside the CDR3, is DVKVTQSSRYLVKRTGEKVFLECVQDMDHENMFWYRQDPGLGLRLIYFSYDVKMKEKGDIPEGYSVSREKKERFSLILESASTNQTSMYLCASSFDRGLVYEQYFGPGTRLTVT.

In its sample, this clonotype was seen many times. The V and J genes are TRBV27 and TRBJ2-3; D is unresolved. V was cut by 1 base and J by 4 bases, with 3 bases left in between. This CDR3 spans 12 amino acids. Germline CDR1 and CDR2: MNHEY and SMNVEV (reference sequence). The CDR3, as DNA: TGTGCCAGCAGTTTATGGGCAGATACGCAGTATTTT. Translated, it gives CASSLWADTQYF.

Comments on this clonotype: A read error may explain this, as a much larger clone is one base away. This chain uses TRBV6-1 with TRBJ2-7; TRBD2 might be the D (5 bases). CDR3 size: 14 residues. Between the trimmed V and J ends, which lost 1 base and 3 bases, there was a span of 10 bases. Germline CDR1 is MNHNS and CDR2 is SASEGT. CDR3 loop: CASSEEWGVYEQYF. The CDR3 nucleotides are TGTGCCAGCAGTGAAGAGTGGGGAGTCTACGAGCAGTACTTC.

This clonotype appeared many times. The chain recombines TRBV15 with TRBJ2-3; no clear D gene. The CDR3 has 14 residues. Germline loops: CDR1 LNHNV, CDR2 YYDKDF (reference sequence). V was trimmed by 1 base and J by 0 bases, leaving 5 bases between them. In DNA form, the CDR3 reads TGTGCCACCAGCAGAGGCCCTAGCACAGATACGCAGTATTTT. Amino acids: CATSRGPSTDTQYF. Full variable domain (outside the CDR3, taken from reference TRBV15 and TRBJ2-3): DAMVIQNPRYQVTQFGKPVTLSCSQTLNHNVMYWYQQKSSQAPKLLFHYYDKDFNNEADTPDNFQSRRPNTSFCFLDIRSPGLGDTAMYLCATSRGPSTDTQYFGPGTRLTVL.

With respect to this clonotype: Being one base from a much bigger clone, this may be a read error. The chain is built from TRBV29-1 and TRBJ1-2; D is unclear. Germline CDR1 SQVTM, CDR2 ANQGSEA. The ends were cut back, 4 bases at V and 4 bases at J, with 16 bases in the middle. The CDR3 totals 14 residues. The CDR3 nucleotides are TGCAGCGTTGGGGATCTCGGGGTGGCCTATGGCTACACCTTC. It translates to CSVGDLGVAYGYTF.

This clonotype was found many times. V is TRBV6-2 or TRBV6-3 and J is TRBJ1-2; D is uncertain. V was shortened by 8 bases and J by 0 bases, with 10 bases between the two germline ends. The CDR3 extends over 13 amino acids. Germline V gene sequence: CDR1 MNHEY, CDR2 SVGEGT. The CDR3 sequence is CASGPEANYGYTF. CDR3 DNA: TGTGCCAGCGGACCCGAGGCTAACTATGGCTACACCTTC.

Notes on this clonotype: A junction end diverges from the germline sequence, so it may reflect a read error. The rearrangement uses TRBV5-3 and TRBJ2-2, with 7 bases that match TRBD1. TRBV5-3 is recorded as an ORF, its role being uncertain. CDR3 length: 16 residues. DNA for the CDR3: TGTGCCAGCAGCTCATCAACAGGGGCTGGGACCGGGGAGCTGTTTTTT. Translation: CASSSSTGAGTGELFF.

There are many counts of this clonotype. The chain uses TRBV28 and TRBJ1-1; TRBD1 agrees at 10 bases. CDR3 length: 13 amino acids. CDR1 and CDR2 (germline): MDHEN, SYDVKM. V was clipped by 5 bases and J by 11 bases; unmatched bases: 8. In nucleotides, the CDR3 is TGTGCCAGCAGTGGGGGACAGGGGATTTTCGCTTTCTTT. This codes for CASSGGQGIFAFF.

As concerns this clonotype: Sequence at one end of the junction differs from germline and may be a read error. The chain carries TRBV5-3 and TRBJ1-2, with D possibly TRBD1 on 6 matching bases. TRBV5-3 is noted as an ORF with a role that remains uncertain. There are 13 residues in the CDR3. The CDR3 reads CASSFGPGDGYTF. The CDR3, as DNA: TGTGCCAGCAGCTTCGGTCCAGGGGATGGCTACACCTTC.

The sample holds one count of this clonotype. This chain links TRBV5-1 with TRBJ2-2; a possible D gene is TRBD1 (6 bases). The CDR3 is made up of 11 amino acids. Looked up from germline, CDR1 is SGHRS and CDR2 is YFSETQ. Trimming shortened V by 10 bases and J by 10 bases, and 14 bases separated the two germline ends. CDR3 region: CACLGDKELFF. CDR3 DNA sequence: TGCGCCTGCTTAGGGGACAAGGAGCTGTTTTTT.

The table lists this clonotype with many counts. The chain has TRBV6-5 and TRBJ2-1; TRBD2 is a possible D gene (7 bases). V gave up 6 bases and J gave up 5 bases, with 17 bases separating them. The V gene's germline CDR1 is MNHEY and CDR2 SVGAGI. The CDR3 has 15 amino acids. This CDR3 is CASSPTSRGHNEQFF. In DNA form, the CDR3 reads TGTGCCAGCAGCCCAACGTCGCGGGGGCACAATGAGCAGTTCTTC.